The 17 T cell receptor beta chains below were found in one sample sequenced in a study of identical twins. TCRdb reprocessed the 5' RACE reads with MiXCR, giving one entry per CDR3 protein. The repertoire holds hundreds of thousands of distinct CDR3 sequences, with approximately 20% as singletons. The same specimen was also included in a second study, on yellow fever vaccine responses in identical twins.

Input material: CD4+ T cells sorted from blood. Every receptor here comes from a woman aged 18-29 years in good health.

The CDR3 sequence: CAISESGLAGDNEQFF. Here the CDR3 DNA reads TGTGCCATCAGTGAGTCAGGACTAGCGGGAGACAATGAGCAGTTCTTC. The chain joins TRBV10-3 to TRBJ2-1, with 13 nucleotides matching TRBD2. Germline V gene data show CDR1 as ENHRY and CDR2 as SYGVKD. This CDR3 contains 16 residues. Trimming cost V 0 bases and J 5 bases; bases outside gene matches: 1.

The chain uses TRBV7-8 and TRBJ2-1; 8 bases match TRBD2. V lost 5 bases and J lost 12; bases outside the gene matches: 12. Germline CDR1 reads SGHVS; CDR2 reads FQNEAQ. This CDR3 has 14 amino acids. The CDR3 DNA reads TGTGCCAGCAGCCACAGCGGGAGCCCGTTTGGGCAGTTCTTC. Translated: CASSHSGSPFGQFF. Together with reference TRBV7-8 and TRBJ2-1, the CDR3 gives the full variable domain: GAGVSQSPRYKVAKRGQDVALRCDPISGHVSLFWYQQALGQGPEFLTYFQNEAQLDKSGLPSDRFFAERPEGSVSTLKIQRTQQEDSAVYLCASSHSGSPFGQFFGPGTRLTVL.

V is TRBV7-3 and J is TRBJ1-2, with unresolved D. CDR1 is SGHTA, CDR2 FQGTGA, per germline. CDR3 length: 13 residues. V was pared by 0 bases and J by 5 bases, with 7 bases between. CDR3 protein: CASSLTQGYGYTF. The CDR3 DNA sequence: TGTGCCAGCAGCTTAACGCAAGGGTATGGCTACACCTTC.

As DNA, the CDR3 is TGTGCCAGCAGCTTAGTGGTCACGGATACGCAGTATTTT. The encoded protein is CASSLVVTDTQYF. This chain uses TRBV7-9 with TRBJ2-3; D unclear. The CDR3 has 13 amino acids. Between the trimmed V and J ends, which lost 1 base and 6 bases, there was a span of 8 bases. Germline CDR1 reads SEHNR; CDR2 reads FQNEAQ (reference sequence). Looking up the rest from reference TRBV7-9 and TRBJ2-3 gives the full variable domain: DTGVSQNPRHKITKRGQNVTFRCDPISEHNRLYWYRQTLGQGPEFLTYFQNEAQLEKSRLLSDRFSAERPKGSFSTLEIQRTEQGDSAMYLCASSLVVTDTQYFGPGTRLTVL.

CDR3 in amino acids: CAVGGRASSTDTQYF. Here the CDR3 DNA reads TGTGCCGTAGGGGGGAGGGCCTCCTCCACAGATACGCAGTATTTT. The genes are TRBV10-3 and TRBJ2-3, with a tentative D call TRBD2 (7 bases). This CDR3 has 15 residues. Germline V lookup: CDR1 ENHRY, CDR2 SYGVKD. Trimming removed 11 bases from V and 2 bases from J, with 20 bases in between.

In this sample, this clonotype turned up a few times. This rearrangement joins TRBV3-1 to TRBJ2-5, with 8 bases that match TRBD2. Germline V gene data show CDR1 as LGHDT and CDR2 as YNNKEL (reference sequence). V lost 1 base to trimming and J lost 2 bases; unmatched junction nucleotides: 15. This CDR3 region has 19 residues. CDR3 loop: CASSQVPPVSGGSQETQYF. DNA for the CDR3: TGTGCCAGCAGCCAAGTACCCCCCGTAAGCGGGGGATCTCAAGAGACCCAGTACTTC.

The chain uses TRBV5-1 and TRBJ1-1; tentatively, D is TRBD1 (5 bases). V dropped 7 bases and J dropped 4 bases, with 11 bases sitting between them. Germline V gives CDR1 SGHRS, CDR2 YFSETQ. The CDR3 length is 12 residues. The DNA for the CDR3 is TGCGCCAGCGGAAGGGACCGCACTGAAGCTTTCTTT. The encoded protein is CASGRDRTEAFF.

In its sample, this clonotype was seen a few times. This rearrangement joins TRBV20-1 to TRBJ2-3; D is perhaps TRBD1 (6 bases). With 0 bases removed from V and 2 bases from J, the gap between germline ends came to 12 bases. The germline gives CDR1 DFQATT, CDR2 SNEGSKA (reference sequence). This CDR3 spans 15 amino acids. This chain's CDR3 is CSARDRDTNTDTQYF. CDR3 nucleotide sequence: TGCAGTGCTAGAGACCGGGACACCAACACAGATACGCAGTATTTT.

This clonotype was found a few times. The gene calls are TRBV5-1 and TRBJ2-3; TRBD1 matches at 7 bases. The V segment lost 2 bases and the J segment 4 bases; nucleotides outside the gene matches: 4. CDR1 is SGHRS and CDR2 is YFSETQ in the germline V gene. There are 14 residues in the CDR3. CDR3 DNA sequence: TGCGCCAGCAGCTTTTGGGACAGCGCAGATACGCAGTATTTT. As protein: CASSFWDSADTQYF.

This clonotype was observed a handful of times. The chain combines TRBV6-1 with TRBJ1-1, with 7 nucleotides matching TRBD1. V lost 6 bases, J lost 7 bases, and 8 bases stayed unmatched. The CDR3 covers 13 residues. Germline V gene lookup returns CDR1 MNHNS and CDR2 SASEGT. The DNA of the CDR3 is TGTGCCAGCAGCAACAGGGGCTTAAGTGAAGCTTTCTTT. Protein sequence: CASSNRGLSEAFF.

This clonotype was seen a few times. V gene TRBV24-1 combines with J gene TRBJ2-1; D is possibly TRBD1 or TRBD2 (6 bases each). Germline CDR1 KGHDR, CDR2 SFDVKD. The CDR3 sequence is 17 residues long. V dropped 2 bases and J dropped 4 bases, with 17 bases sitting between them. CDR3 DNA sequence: TGTGCCACCAGTGATTCCCGAGGGGCGGGACATTACAATGAGCAGTTCTTC. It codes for CATSDSRGAGHYNEQFF.

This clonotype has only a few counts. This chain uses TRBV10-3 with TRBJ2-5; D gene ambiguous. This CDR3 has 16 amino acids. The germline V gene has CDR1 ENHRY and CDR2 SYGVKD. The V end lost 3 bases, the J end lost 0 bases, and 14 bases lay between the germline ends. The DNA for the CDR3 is TGTGCCATCAGTGACGGGCGAGATAGAAACCAAGAGACCCAGTACTTC. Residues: CAISDGRDRNQETQYF.

This CDR3 reads CASSQGPAGGYNEQFF. For the CDR3, the DNA is TGCGCCAGCAGCCAAGGCCCAGCGGGAGGGTACAATGAGCAGTTCTTC. The V gene is TRBV4-1, the J gene TRBJ2-1, with TRBD2 identical over 10 bases. Germline CDR1 reads MGHRA; CDR2 reads YSYEKL. This CDR3 region has 16 residues. The V and J ends lost 1 base and 4 bases, in that order; junction bases with no gene match: 4.

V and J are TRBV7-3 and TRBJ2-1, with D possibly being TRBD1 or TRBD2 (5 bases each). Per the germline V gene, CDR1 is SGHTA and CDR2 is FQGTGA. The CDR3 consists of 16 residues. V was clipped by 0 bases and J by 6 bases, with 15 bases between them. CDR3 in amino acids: CASSLTGLGTANEQFF. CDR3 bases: TGTGCCAGCAGCTTAACTGGTCTCGGGACGGCCAATGAGCAGTTCTTC. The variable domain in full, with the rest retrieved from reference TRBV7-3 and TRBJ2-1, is GAGVSQTPSNKVTEKGKYVELRCDPISGHTALYWYRQSLGQGPEFLIYFQGTGAADDSGLPNDRFFAVRPEGSVSTLKIQRTERGDSAVYLCASSLTGLGTANEQFFGPGTRLTVL.

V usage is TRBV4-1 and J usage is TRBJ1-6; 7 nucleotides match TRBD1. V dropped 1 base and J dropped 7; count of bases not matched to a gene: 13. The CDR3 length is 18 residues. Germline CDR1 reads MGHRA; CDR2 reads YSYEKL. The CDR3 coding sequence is TGCGCCAGCAGCCAAGGCCCGGGGGAGGGGGCAAGGAATTCACCCCTCCACTTT. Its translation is CASSQGPGEGARNSPLHF.

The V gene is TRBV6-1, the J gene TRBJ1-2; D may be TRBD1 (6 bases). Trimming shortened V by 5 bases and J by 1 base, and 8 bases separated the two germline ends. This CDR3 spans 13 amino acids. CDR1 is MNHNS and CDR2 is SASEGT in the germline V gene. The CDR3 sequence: CASSTGNNYGYTF. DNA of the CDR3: TGTGCCAGCAGTACAGGGAATAACTATGGCTACACCTTC.

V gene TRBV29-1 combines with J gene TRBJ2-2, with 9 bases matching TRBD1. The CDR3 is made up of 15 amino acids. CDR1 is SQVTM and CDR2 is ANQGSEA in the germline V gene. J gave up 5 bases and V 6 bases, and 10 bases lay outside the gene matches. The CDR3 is CSVAGTGLGTGELFF. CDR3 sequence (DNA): TGCAGCGTAGCCGGGACAGGGTTGGGGACCGGGGAGCTGTTTTTT.